This T cell receptor beta chain was profiled in a study of blood T cell repertoires in COVID-19. At the level of the study: Material from acute and convalescent COVID-19 was sourced from the United States, Italy and Spain. The analysed material was cDNA or gDNA that came from T cells, B-cell-depleted T cells, or PBMCs.

The germline V gene encodes CDR1 LNHDA and CDR2 SQIVND (reference sequence). V shed 4 bases, J shed 4 bases, and the junction held 4 bases outside the gene matches. The CDR3 consists of 15 residues. Per the authors' pipeline: Reference gene primer amplification gave nucleated cell count estimates. Measured with immunoSEQ multiplex PCR; TCRdb has only the in-frame clones, and not every one. V and J calls plus clone size are reproduced from that table; the DNA served to infer D and trimming. This table has tens of thousands of clones, approximately 86% appearing once. The V call is TRBV19, the J call TRBJ2-7, with 13 bases fitting TRBD2. This clonotype was sampled from a man in his sixties with acute or convalescent COVID-19. The sample taken for sequencing was peripheral blood. CDR3 DNA: TGTGCCAGTAGTACTGGACTAGCGGGAGAGTACGAGCAGTACTTC. Translating it yields CASSTGLAGEYEQYF.